A single sample is the source of the 22 T cell receptor beta chains below, sequenced in a study of blood T cell repertoires in COVID-19. The repertoire was sequenced with immunoSEQ multiplex PCR; TCRdb's copy has only in-frame clones and lacks some. The data show some 200,000 clones, with more than 80% seen just once and around 8.8% held by the top ten. The specimen was PBMCs or T cells enriched from blood (not recorded which). The origin of the receptors is a man aged 35 to 55 who had recovered from COVID-19.

The CDR3 region is CASSAGQKGYGYTF. As DNA, the CDR3 is TGTGCCAGTAGTGCAGGGCAGAAGGGGTATGGCTACACCTTC. This chain links TRBV19 with TRBJ1-2; possibly TRBD1 for D (5 bases). V gave up 5 bases and J gave up 5 bases, with 15 bases separating them. Germline CDR1 is LNHDA and CDR2 is SQIVND (reference sequence). The CDR3 spans 14 residues.

The chain is built from TRBV18 and TRBJ2-7; D is possibly TRBD1 (6 bases). The V gene lost 5 bases and the J gene lost 4 bases, with 9 bases spanning the gap. CDR3 length: 12 residues. CDR1 and CDR2 from the germline V gene are KGHSH and LQKENI. As DNA, the CDR3 is TGTGCCAGCTCAACAGGGTCGTACGAGCAGTACTTC. Protein product: CASSTGSYEQYF.

V usage is TRBV20-1 and J usage is TRBJ1-5; 9 positions agree with TRBD1. There are 14 residues in the CDR3. The V and J ends lost 6 bases and 4 bases, in that order; junction bases with no gene match: 7. Germline CDR1 DFQATT, CDR2 SNEGSKA (reference sequence). CDR3 sequence reads: CSASWTGANQPQHF. CDR3 bases: TGCAGTGCAAGTTGGACAGGGGCGAATCAGCCCCAGCATTTT.

This clone was observed at least ten times. The chain joins TRBV18 to TRBJ2-5, with a tentative D call TRBD1 (7 bases). The CDR3 has 14 amino acids. Trimming took 3 bases from V and 5 from J, leaving 13 bases between them. Germline values: CDR1 KGHSH, CDR2 LQKENI. CDR3 in amino acids: CASSPRGQTETQYF. CDR3 bases: TGTGCCAGCTCACCGCGGGGACAGACCGAGACCCAGTACTTC.

This chain uses TRBV6-5 with TRBJ1-3; D not certain. V shed 2 bases and J shed 0 bases, with 11 bases lying between them. The CDR3 totals 16 residues. Germline V CDR1 and CDR2: MNHEY, SVGAGI. CDR3 residues: CASSYASGRSGNTIYF. CDR3 coding DNA: TGTGCCAGCAGTTACGCCTCGGGTCGCTCTGGAAACACCATATATTTT.

The chain couples TRBV30 to TRBJ2-7, with D hard to call. CDR1 and CDR2 from the germline V gene are GTSNPN and SVGIG (reference sequence). This CDR3 contains 12 residues. V was pared by 0 bases and J by 3 bases, with 6 bases between. The CDR3 DNA follows: TGTGCCTGGAGTGTGACTTTCTACGAGCAGTACTTC. This codes for CAWSVTFYEQYF.

The chain couples TRBV6-4 to TRBJ2-2; the D gene is possibly TRBD1 (6 bases). CDR3 size: 13 residues. The germline V gene encodes CDR1 MRHNA and CDR2 SNTAGT. Between the trimmed V and J ends, which lost 8 bases and 5 bases, there was a span of 12 bases. CDR3 residues: CASAQGLTGELFF. DNA for the CDR3: TGTGCCAGCGCGCAGGGGTTGACCGGGGAGCTGTTTTTT.

The V gene is TRBV2, the J gene TRBJ2-7, with 8 bases lining up with TRBD1. Germline trimming cut 4 bases from V and 3 bases from J; bases unmatched to any gene: 11. CDR3 length: 16 amino acids. Germline CDR1 reads SNHLY; CDR2 reads FYNNEI. The CDR3, as DNA: TGTGCCAGCAGTGGGGGTAGAGGACAGGGACTCTACGAGCAGTACTTC. Amino acid sequence: CASSGGRGQGLYEQYF.

The chain is built from TRBV5-1 and TRBJ1-2; 9 bases line up with TRBD1. Per the germline V gene, CDR1 is SGHRS and CDR2 is YFSETQ. V lost 4 bases to trimming and J lost 8 bases; unmatched junction nucleotides: 15. The CDR3 spans 16 residues. The CDR3 sequence: CASSRAGTGKVVGYTF. CDR3 nucleotides: TGCGCCAGCAGCCGAGCAGGGACAGGGAAGGTGGTAGGCTACACCTTC.

The chain links TRBV7-2 to TRBJ2-5; D might be TRBD1 (5 bases). Germline V CDR1 and CDR2: SGHTA, FQGNSA. V was shortened by 3 bases and J by 5 bases, with 10 bases between the two germline ends. The CDR3 extends over 13 amino acids. CDR3 amino acids: CASSFTRAETQYF. DNA of the CDR3: TGTGCCAGCAGCTTTACCAGGGCCGAGACCCAGTACTTC.

V and J are TRBV9 and TRBJ1-2; D is possibly TRBD1 (5 bases). In germline, CDR1 is SGDLS, CDR2 YYNGEE. The CDR3 is 15 residues long. With 3 bases removed from V and 6 bases from J, the gap between germline ends came to 18 bases. The CDR3 coding sequence is TGTGCCAGCAGCGATGGGGCTCCGATGCTAAATGGCTACACCTTC. Translating it yields CASSDGAPMLNGYTF.

This rearrangement joins TRBV24-1 to TRBJ2-3; 10 nucleotides agree with TRBD2. The CDR3 is made up of 16 amino acids. Unmatched junction bases numbered 2, after V lost 2 bases and J lost 1 base. Per the germline V gene, CDR1 is KGHDR and CDR2 is SFDVKD. CDR3 amino acids: CATSDYLAGGTDTQYF. The DNA for the CDR3 is TGTGCCACCAGTGATTACCTAGCGGGAGGCACAGATACGCAGTATTTT.

The genes are TRBV5-5 and TRBJ2-7; 11 bases are shared with TRBD2. The CDR3 has 16 residues. V shed 0 bases and J 6 bases; nucleotides not matched to a gene: 8. The germline CDR1 and CDR2 sequences are SGHKS and YYEKEE (reference sequence). The CDR3 sequence is CASSLVLLAGVGEQYF. The CDR3 DNA follows: TGTGCCAGCAGCTTGGTCTTACTAGCGGGAGTAGGCGAGCAGTACTTC.

This clone came up once. The CDR3 here is CASSAQGNQPQHF. The CDR3 DNA reads TGTGCCAGCAGTGCCCAGGGCAATCAGCCCCAGCATTTT. The J gene is TRBJ1-5, the V gene TRBV2, with D hard to call. This CDR3 region has 13 residues. Per the germline V gene, CDR1 is SNHLY and CDR2 is FYNNEI. The germline V and J ends were trimmed by 4 bases and 2 bases, with 6 bases remaining between them.

The table lists this clone with a count of one. V gene TRBV23-1 combines with J gene TRBJ2-7; a weak D match, TRBD1 (5 bases). TRBV23-1 is labeled an ORF, and its function is uncertain. Trimming removed 0 bases at V and 6 bases at J, with 18 bases between. The CDR3 spans 16 residues. CDR3 amino acids: CASSQSPTRVQPEQYF. The CDR3 DNA reads TGCGCCAGCAGTCAATCTCCTACCAGGGTCCAACCCGAGCAGTACTTC.

The V call is TRBV5-6, the J call TRBJ2-2; D is unresolved. The CDR3 covers 14 residues. V was clipped by 4 bases and J by 6 bases, with 13 bases between them. Per the germline V gene, CDR1 is SGHDT and CDR2 is YYEEEE. CDR3 sequence (DNA): TGTGCCAGCAGCCTCCGTAGTCGCGCCGGGGAGCTGTTTTTT. As protein: CASSLRSRAGELFF.

The chain carries TRBV2 and TRBJ1-3; 9 bases fit TRBD1. With V trimmed by 4 bases and J by 3 bases, 7 bases remained unmatched. The V gene's germline CDR1 is SNHLY and CDR2 FYNNEI. The CDR3 extends over 16 amino acids. CDR3 amino acids: CASSGPQGASGNTIYF. As DNA, the CDR3 is TGTGCCAGCAGTGGTCCACAGGGGGCGAGTGGAAACACCATATATTTT.

The genes are TRBV3-1 (or the pseudogene TRBV3-2) and TRBJ2-2; D is perhaps TRBD2 (6 bases). V was pared by 4 bases and J by 0 bases, with 15 bases between. The length of the CDR3 is 17 residues. Germline-derived CDR1 and CDR2 are LGHDT and YNNKEL (reference sequence). The CDR3 DNA sequence: TGTGCCAGCAGCCTGGGGGGTATTTTCGCGAACACCGGGGAGCTGTTTTTT. Amino acids: CASSLGGIFANTGELFF.

The CDR3: CASTPGLAMDTQYF. The CDR3 nucleotides read TGTGCCAGCACCCCGGGACTAGCGATGGATACGCAGTATTTT. The chain carries TRBV2 and TRBJ2-3, with 10 bases fitting TRBD2. CDR1 SNHLY and CDR2 FYNNEI come from the germline V gene. Germline trimming cut 7 bases from V and 6 bases from J; bases unmatched to any gene: 7. This CDR3 has 14 residues.

The V gene is TRBV19, the J gene TRBJ2-2; no definite D call. CDR1 and CDR2 (germline): LNHDA, SQIVND (reference sequence). The CDR3 contains 14 residues. V was shortened by 3 bases and J by 2 bases, with 7 bases between the two germline ends. In DNA, the CDR3 is TGTGCCAGTAGTATTTCGGGTAACACCGGGGAGCTGTTTTTT. Translated, it gives CASSISGNTGELFF.

This CDR3 is CASIPGTGAIGYGYTF. The CDR3, as DNA: TGTGCCAGTATCCCGGGGACAGGGGCTATCGGGTATGGCTACACCTTC. The chain uses TRBV19 and TRBJ1-2; 10 nucleotides agree with TRBD1. The V and J ends lost 7 bases and 5 bases, in that order; junction bases with no gene match: 13. The CDR3 sequence is 16 residues long. CDR1 is LNHDA and CDR2 is SQIVND in the germline V gene (reference sequence).

The chain carries TRBV7-9 and TRBJ2-3, with TRBD2 identical over 14 bases. The V segment lost 5 bases and the J segment 0 bases; nucleotides outside the gene matches: 4. Germline V gives CDR1 SEHNR, CDR2 FQNEAQ (reference sequence). The CDR3 length is 17 residues. CDR3 in DNA: TGTGCCAGCAGCCCACGACTAGCGGGGGGGAGCACAGATACGCAGTATTTT. Translated, it gives CASSPRLAGGSTDTQYF.